Listed here is a single TCR beta chain. The V gene's germline CDR1 is MNHEY and CDR2 SMNVEV (reference sequence). The CDR3 has 11 residues. With 4 bases clipped from V and 11 bases from J, the junction kept 3 bases outside the gene matches. The sample belongs to a study of blood T cell repertoires in COVID-19. Study as a whole: Some COVID-19 samples were acute and others convalescent; all came from the United States, Italy and Spain. Sample material is recorded as cDNA or gDNA derived from T cells, B-cell-depleted T cells, or PBMCs.

In the source study's methods: From reference gene primer amplification, estimates of nucleated cell counts were derived. The assay was immunoSEQ multiplex PCR, and TCRdb's table has in-frame clones only and misses some. V and J calls and clone size are those listed in that table; D and trimming were worked out from the DNA. Of some 83,000 clones in the sample, 70% to 90% were seen once. This TCR derives from a man aged 60-69 years with acute or convalescent COVID-19. The V and J genes are TRBV27 and TRBJ1-1; 8 bases are shared with TRBD1. Material for sequencing was peripheral blood. CDR3 region: CASSSRGPAFF. CDR3 in DNA: TGTGCCAGCAGTTCCAGGGGGCCTGCTTTCTTT.